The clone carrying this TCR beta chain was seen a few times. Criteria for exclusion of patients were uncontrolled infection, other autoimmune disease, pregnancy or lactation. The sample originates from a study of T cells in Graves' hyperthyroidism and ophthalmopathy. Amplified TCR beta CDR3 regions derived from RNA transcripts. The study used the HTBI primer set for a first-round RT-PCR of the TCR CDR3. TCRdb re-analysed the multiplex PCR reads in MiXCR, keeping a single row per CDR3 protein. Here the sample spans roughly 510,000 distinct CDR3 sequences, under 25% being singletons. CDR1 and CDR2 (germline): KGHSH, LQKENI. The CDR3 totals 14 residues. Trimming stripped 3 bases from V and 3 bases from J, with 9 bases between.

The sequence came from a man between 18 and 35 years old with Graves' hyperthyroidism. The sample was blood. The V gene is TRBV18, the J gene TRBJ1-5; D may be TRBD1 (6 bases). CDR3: CASSPTGYNQPQHF. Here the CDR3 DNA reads TGTGCCAGCTCACCTACAGGGTACAATCAGCCCCAGCATTTT.